This T cell receptor (beta chain) was sequenced during a study of blood T cells in healthy people across ages. Study-level points and caveats: There was a strong correlation between TCR beta diversity and naive T cell percentage.

Together with a sample-barcoded 5' primer, a J-beta primer mix was included in a second PCR lasting roughly 6 to 12 cycles. TCRdb passed the 5' RACE reads through MiXCR, listing each CDR3 protein once. The data contain approximately 800,000 distinct CDR3 sequences, more than 25% of them seen just once; the ten biggest clones take up 2.5% to 3.5%. Germline CDR1 and CDR2: SQVTM and ANQGSEA. The length of the CDR3 is 12 residues. After removal of 7 bases from V and 1 base from J, the junction contained 4 bases not matched to a gene. Regarding this clonotype: Its target is not known.

These records were also assigned to another study, of T cells of mothers and their children. That study adds: Detection yielded no persistent microchimeric T cell clones.

The chain carries TRBV29-1 and TRBJ2-7; 7 bases agree with TRBD1. This clonotype was obtained from a boy aged 10-17 years in good health. Material for sequencing was blood. The chain's CDR3 is CSAMGQSYEQYF. The CDR3 DNA is TGCAGCGCTATGGGACAGTCCTACGAGCAGTACTTC.